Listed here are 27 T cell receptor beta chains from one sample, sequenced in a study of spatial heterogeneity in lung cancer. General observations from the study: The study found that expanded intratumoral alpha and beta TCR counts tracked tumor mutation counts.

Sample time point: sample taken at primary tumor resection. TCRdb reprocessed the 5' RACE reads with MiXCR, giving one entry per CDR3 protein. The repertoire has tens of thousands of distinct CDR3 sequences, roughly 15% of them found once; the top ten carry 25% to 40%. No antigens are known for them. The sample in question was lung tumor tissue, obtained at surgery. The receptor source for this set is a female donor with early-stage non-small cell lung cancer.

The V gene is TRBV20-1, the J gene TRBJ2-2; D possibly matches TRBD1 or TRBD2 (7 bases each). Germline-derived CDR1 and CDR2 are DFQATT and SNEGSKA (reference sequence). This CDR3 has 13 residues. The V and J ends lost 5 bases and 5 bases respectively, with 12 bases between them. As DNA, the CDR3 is TGCAGTGCTCAGGGGGGGTATACCGGGGAGCTGTTTTTT. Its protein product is CSAQGGYTGELFF.

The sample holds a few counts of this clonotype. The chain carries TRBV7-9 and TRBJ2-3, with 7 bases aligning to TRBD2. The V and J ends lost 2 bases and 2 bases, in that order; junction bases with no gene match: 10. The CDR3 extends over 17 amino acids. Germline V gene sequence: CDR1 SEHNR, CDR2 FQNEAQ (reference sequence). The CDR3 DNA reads TGTGCCAGCAGCTTACCCGGGCCTAGCGGCTTCACAGATACGCAGTATTTT. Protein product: CASSLPGPSGFTDTQYF. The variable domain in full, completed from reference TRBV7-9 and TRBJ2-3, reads DTGVSQNPRHKITKRGQNVTFRCDPISEHNRLYWYRQTLGQGPEFLTYFQNEAQLEKSRLLSDRFSAERPKGSFSTLEIQRTEQGDSAMYLCASSLPGPSGFTDTQYFGPGTRLTVL.

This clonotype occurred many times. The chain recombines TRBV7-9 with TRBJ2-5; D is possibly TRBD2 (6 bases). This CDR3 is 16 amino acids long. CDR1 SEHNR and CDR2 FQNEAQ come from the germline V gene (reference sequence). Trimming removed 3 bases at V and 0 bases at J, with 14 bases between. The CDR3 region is CASSFGGGMDQETQYF. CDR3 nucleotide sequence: TGTGCCAGCAGCTTCGGTGGAGGGATGGACCAAGAGACCCAGTACTTC.

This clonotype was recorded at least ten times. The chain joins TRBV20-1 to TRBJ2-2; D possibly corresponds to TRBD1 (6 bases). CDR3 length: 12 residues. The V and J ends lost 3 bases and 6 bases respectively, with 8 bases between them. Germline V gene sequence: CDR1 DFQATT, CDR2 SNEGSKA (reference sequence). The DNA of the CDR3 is TGCAGTGCTAGTGAGGGGGCCGGGGAGCTGTTTTTT. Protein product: CSASEGAGELFF.

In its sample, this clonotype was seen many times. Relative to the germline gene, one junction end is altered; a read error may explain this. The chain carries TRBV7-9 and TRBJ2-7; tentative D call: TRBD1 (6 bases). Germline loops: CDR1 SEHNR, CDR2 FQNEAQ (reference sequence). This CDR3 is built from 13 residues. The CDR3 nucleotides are TGTGCCAGCAGCCCCCCGACGACAGGCCTTCGGGCCTTC. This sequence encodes CASSPPTTGLRAF.

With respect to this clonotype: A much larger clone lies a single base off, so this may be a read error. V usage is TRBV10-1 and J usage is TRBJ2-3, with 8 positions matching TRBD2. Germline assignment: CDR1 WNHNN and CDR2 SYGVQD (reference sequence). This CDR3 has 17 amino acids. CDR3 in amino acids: CASSPRKAGVSADTHYF. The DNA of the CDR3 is TGCGCCAGCAGCCCCAGAAAAGCGGGAGTCAGTGCAGATACGCACTATTTT.

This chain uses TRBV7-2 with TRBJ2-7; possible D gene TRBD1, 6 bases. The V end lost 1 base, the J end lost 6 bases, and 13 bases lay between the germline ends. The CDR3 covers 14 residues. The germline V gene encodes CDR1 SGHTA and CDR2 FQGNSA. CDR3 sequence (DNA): TGTGCCAGCAGCTTAGTTACCGCCAGGGGCGAGCAGTACTTC. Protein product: CASSLVTARGEQYF.

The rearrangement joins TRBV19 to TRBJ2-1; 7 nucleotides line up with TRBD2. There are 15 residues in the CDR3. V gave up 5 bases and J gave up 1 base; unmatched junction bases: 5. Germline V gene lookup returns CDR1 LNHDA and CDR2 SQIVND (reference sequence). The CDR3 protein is CASSFRGLSYNEQFF. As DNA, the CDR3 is TGTGCCAGTAGTTTTCGGGGACTATCCTACAATGAGCAGTTCTTC.

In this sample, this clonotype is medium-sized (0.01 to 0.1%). CDR3 DNA sequence: TGCAGTGGGGCTAGGGATGGGGGGGCCTCGGATGAGCAGTTCTTC. It codes for CSGARDGGASDEQFF. The chain has TRBV20-1 and TRBJ2-1, with a tentative D call TRBD2 (7 bases). This CDR3 has 15 amino acids. V dropped 7 bases and J dropped 8 bases, with 24 bases sitting between them. Germline values: CDR1 DFQATT, CDR2 SNEGSKA (reference sequence).

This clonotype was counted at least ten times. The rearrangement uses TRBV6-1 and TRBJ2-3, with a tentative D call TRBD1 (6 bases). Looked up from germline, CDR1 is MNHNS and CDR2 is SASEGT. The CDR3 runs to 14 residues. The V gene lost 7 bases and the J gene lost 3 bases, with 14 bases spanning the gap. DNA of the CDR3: TGTGCCAGCACCTTTAGGGGGTGGACAGATACGCAGTATTTT. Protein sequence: CASTFRGWTDTQYF.

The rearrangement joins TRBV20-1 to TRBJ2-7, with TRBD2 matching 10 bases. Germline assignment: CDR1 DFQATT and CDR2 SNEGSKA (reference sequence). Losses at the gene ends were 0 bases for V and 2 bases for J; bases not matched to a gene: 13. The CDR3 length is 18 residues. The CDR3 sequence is CSARDLAGLAALTYEQYF. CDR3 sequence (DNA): TGCAGTGCTAGAGATTTGGCCGGACTAGCGGCCCTTACCTACGAGCAGTACTTC.

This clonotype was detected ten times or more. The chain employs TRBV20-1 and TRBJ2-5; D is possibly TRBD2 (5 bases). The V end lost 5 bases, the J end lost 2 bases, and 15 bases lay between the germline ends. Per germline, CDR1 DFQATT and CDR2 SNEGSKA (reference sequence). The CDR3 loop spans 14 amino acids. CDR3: CSAFPRTRQETQYF. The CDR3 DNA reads TGCAGTGCTTTTCCCAGGACTCGGCAAGAGACCCAGTACTTC.

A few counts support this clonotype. CDR3 amino acids: CSAREPFGTSRAGQETQYF. CDR3 bases: TGCAGTGCTAGAGAGCCGTTCGGGACTAGTAGGGCCGGCCAAGAGACCCAGTACTTC. The chain has TRBV20-1 and TRBJ2-5, with 8 nucleotides matching TRBD2. CDR3 length: 19 amino acids. V lost 0 bases and J lost 1; bases outside the gene matches: 16. CDR1 and CDR2 (germline): DFQATT, SNEGSKA (reference sequence).

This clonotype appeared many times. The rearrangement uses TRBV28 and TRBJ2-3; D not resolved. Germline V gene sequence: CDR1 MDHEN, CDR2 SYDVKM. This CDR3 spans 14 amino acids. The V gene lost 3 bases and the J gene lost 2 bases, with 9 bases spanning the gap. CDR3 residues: CASSFPPSTDTQYF. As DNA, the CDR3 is TGTGCCAGCAGTTTCCCGCCCTCCACAGATACGCAGTATTTT.

CDR3: CASSPPLAGGTDTQYF. In DNA form, the CDR3 reads TGTGCCAGCAGCCCGCCATTAGCGGGAGGGACAGATACGCAGTATTTT. The chain has TRBV4-2 and TRBJ2-3; 11 nucleotides align to TRBD2. The CDR3 runs 16 residues. J was trimmed by 3 bases and V by 4 bases; bases with no gene match: 6. Germline assignment: CDR1 LGHNA and CDR2 YNFKEQ.

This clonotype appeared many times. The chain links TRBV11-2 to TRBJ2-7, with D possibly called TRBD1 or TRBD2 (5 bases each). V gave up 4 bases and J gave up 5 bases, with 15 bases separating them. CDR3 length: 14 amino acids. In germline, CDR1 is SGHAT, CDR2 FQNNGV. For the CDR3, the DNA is TGTGCCAGCAGCTCTACCGAGGGGCCCCACGAGCAGTACTTC. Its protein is CASSSTEGPHEQYF.

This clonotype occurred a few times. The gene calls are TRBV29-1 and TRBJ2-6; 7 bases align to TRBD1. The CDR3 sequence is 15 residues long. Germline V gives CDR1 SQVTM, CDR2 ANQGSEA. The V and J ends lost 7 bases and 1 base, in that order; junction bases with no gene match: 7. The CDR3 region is CSAIGGYSGANVLTF. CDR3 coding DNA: TGCAGCGCGATAGGGGGCTATTCTGGGGCCAACGTCCTGACTTTC.

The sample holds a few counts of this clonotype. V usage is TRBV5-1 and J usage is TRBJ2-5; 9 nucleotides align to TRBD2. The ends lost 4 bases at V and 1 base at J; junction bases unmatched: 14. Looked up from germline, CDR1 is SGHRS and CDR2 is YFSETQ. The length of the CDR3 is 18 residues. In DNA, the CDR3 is TGCGCCAGCAGCGTCCCCAGCGGGAGGACCGCCTTCCAAGAGACCCAGTACTTC. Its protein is CASSVPSGRTAFQETQYF.

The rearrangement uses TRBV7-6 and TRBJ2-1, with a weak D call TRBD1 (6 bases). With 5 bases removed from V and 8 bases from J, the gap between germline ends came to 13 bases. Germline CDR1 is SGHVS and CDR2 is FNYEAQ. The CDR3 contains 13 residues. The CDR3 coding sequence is TGTGCCAGCAGCGGCAGGGGTTGGGATGAGCAGTTCTTC. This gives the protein CASSGRGWDEQFF.

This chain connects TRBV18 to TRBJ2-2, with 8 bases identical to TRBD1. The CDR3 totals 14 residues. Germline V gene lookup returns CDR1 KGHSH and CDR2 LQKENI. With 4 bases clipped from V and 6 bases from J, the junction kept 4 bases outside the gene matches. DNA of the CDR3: TGTGCCAGCTCACGCGGGACAGGACCCGGGGAGCTGTTTTTT. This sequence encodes CASSRGTGPGELFF.

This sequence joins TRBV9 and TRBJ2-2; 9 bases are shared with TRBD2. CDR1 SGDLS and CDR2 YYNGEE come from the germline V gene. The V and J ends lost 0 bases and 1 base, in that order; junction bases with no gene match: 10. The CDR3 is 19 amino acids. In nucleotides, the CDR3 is TGTGCCAGCAGCGTAGGAGGTCGATTACTAGCGGGGAACACCGGGGAGCTGTTTTTT. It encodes CASSVGGRLLAGNTGELFF. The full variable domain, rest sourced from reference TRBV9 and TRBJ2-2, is DSGVTQTPKHLITATGQRVTLRCSPRSGDLSVYWYQQSLDQGLQFLIQYYNGEERAKGNILERFSAQQFPDLHSELNLSSLELGDSALYFCASSVGGRLLAGNTGELFFGEGSRLTVL.

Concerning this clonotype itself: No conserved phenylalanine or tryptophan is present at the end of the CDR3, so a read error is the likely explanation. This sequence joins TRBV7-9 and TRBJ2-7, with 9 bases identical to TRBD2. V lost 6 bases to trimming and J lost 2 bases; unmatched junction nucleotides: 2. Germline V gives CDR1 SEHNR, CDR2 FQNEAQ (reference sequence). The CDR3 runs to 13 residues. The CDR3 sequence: CASSRLAAYEQYY. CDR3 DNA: TGTGCCAGCAGTCGACTAGCGGCCTACGAGCAGTACTAC.

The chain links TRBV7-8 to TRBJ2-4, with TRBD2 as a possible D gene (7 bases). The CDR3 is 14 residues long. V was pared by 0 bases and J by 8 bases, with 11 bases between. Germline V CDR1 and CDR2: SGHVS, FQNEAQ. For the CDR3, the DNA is TGTGCCAGCAGCTTAGCTGGGGGGGCGGACATTCAGTACTTC. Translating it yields CASSLAGGADIQYF.

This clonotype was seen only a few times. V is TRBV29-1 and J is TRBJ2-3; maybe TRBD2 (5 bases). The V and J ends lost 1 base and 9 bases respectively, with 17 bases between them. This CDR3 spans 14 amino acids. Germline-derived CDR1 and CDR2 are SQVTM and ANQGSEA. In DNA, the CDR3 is TGCAGCGTTGAAGCGGGATCCAGCTGGGAGACGCAGTATTTT. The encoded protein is CSVEAGSSWETQYF.

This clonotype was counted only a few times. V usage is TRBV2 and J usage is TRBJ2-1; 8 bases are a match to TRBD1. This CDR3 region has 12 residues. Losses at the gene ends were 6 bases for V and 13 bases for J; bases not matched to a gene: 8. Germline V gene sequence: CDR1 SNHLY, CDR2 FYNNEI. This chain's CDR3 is CASSGPGQEQFF. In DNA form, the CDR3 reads TGTGCCAGCAGCGGGCCGGGACAGGAACAGTTCTTC.

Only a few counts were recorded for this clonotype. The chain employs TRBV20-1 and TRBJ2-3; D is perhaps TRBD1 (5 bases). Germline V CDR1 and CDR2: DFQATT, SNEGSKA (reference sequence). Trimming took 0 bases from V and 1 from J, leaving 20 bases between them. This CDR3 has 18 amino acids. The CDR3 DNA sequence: TGCAGTGCTAGAGACTCTTGGACACGAACATTAGGCACAGATACGCAGTATTTT. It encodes CSARDSWTRTLGTDTQYF.

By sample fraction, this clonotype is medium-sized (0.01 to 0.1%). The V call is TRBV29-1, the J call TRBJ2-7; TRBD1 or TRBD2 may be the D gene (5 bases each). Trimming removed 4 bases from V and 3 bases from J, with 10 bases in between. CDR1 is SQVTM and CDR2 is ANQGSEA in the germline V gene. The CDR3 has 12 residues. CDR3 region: CSVGGSHYEQYF. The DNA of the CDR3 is TGCAGCGTTGGGGGGTCCCACTACGAGCAGTACTTC.